The TCR beta chain under discussion was sequenced for a study of T cell responses to AZD1222 COVID-19 vaccine. Details on this clone: The same CDR3 also results from other DNA sequences found in this sample.

Produced via immunoSEQ multiplex PCR; TCRdb's table is partial and in-frame only. The table shows more than 70,000 clones, with 70% to 90% occurring only once. From germline, CDR1 is MNHEY and CDR2 SMNVEV (reference sequence). CDR3 length equals 13 residues. V was pared by 0 bases and J by 3 bases, with 2 bases between. The sequence came from an adult in good health. The chain carries TRBV27 and TRBJ2-2; D is unresolved. Sample: peripheral blood, taken on day 0 of AZD1222 vaccination. The CDR3 region has the DNA TGTGCCAGCAGTTTATCGTACACCGGGGAGCTGTTTTTT. Amino acids: CASSLSYTGELFF.